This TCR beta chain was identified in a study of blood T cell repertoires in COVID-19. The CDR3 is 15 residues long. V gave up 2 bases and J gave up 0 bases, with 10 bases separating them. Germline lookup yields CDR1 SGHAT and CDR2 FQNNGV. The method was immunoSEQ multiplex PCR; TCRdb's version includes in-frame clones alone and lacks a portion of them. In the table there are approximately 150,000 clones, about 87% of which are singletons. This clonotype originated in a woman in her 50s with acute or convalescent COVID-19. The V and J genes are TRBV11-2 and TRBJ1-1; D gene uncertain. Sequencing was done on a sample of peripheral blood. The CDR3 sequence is CASSLLSILNTEAFF. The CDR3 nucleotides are TGTGCCAGCAGCTTACTAAGTATTCTGAACACTGAAGCTTTCTTT.